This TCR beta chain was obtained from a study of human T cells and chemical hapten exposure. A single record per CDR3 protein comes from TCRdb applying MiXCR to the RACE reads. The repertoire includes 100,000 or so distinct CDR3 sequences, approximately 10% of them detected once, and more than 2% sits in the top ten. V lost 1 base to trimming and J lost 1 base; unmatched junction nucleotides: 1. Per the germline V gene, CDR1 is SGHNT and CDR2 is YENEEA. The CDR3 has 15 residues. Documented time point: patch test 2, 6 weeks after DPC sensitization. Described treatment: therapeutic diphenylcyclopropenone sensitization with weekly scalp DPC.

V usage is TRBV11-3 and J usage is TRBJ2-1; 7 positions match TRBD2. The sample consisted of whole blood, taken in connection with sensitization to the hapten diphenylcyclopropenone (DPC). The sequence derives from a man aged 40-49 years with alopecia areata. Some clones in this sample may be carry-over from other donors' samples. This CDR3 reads CASSLGTRSYNEQFF. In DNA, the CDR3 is TGTGCCAGCAGCTTAGGGACTAGGTCCTACAATGAGCAGTTCTTC.